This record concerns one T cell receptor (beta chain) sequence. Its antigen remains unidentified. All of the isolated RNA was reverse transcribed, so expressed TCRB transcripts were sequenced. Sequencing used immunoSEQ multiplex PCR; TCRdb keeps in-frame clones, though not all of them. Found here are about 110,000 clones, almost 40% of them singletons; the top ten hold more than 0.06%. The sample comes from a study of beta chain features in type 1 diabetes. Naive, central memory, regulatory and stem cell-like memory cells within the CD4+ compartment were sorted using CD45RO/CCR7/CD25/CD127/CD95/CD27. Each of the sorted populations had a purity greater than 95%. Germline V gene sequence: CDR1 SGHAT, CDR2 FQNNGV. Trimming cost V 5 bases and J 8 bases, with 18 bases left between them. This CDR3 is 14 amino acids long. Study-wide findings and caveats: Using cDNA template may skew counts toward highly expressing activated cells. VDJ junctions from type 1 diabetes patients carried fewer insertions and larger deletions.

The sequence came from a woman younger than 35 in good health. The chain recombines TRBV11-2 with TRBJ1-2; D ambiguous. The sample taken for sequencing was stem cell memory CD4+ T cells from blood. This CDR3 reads CASSQRTFNLGYTF. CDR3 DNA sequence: TGTGCCAGCAGCCAAAGGACTTTTAATTTGGGCTACACCTTC.